This T cell receptor (beta chain) derives from a study of cytomegalovirus exposure and HLA in healthy donors. Points from the study as a whole: CMV serostatus stood as the only immune exposure information on hand.

Researchers ran the PCR with 60 Vbeta and 13 Jbeta primers. Assay: immunoSEQ multiplex PCR; the TCRdb copy retains only in-frame clones and omits some. The sample records 95,000 to 150,000 clones, 80% being singletons. Remarks on this clone: Its antigen remains unknown.

The sequencing sample was made of PBMCs. This receptor was taken from a female donor in good health and CMV-seropositive.

The CDR3 DNA reads TGTGCCACCAGCCCCAAGTTGGGACAGGGCAAAGAAAAACTGTTTTTT. This gives the protein CATSPKLGQGKEKLFF. The chain couples TRBV15 to TRBJ1-4; 9 nucleotides match TRBD1. V gave up 5 bases and J gave up 8 bases; unmatched junction bases: 12. The germline V gene has CDR1 LNHNV and CDR2 YYDKDF (reference sequence). The CDR3 runs 16 residues.